These T cell receptor beta chains were read from a single sample in a study of regulatory T cells in long-lasting Graves disease. TCRdb ran MiXCR on the multiplex PCR reads and lists one entry per CDR3 protein. The sample contains about 430,000 distinct CDR3 sequences, around 20% of which appear only once. Sequenced material: peripheral blood mononuclear cells (PBMCs), taken when the disease was refractory, from a patient treated with antithyroid drugs. These receptor sequences come from a female donor with Graves disease. Each CDR3 is given with its conserved first and last residue. The order of the fields is D gene, CDR3 length, J gene, clone size, V gene, CDR3 DNA, CDR3 protein. D genes are given only for firm matches. Where a row states a size, it is once, few, many or the class of an expanded clone; other rows omit it.

>.|17|TRBJ1-4|few|TRBV9
TGTGCCAGCAGCTTCTCGACAGGATCGGCGGCTAATGAAAAACTGTTTTTT
CASSFSTGSAANEKLFF
>TRBD2|15|TRBJ2-1|.|TRBV20-1
TGCAGTGCCCTTAGCGGGAGGGTCTCCTACAATGAGCAGTTCTTC
CSALSGRVSYNEQFF
>.|14|TRBJ2-5|.|TRBV25-1
TGTGCCAGCAGTGAATATTCCCGGGCAGAGACCCAGTACTTC
CASSEYSRAETQYF
>TRBD1|13|TRBJ2-2|.|TRBV29-1
TGCAGCGTTGCGGGACAGGGGTCCGGGGAGCTGTTTTTT
CSVAGQGSGELFF
>.|12|TRBJ2-7|few|TRBV29-1
TGCAGCGTCGGATCCCCAGGAAACGAGCAGTACTTC
CSVGSPGNEQYF
>.|17|TRBJ2-1|.|TRBV6-1
TGTGCCAGCAGGGACTCACCGAGTGGGGTCCTATACAATGAGCAGTTCTTC
CASRDSPSGVLYNEQFF
>.|13|TRBJ2-3|few|TRBV27
TGTGCCAGCAGTTCCGACGGGGGAGATACGCAGTATTTT
CASSSDGGDTQYF
>.|14|TRBJ1-6|many|TRBV3-1
TGTGCCAGCAGCCGAGGTAACCTAAATTCACCCCTCCACTTT
CASSRGNLNSPLHF
>.|16|TRBJ2-7|many|TRBV28
TGTGCCAGCAGTACCCCGGGCTCACTTACCCCTTACGAGCAGTACTTC
CASSTPGSLTPYEQYF
>.|12|TRBJ2-7|many|TRBV4-1
TGCGCCAGCAGCCAGGTCCCCTACGAGCAGTACTTC
CASSQVPYEQYF
>.|12|TRBJ1-2|many|TRBV20-1
TGCAGTGCTGGACCACAGGGCGATGGCTACACCTTC
CSAGPQGDGYTF
>TRBD2|13|TRBJ2-7|many|TRBV6-1
TGTGCCAGCAGTCCCGGGACTAACTACGAGCAGTACTTC
CASSPGTNYEQYF
>TRBD1|15|TRBJ2-7|few|TRBV4-2
TGTGCCAGCAGCCAAGAAGGGGGCGCAAGCTTCGAGCAGTACTTC
CASSQEGGASFEQYF
>.|17|TRBJ1-2|many|TRBV19
TGTGCCAGTAGTCTTGGACAGACCCGCCTTTCTAGCTATGGCTACACCTTC
CASSLGQTRLSSYGYTF
>.|14|TRBJ2-3|many|TRBV7-3
TGTGCCAGCAGCTTGGGAACTGGGTGGGATACGCAGTATTTT
CASSLGTGWDTQYF
>.|15|TRBJ1-5|many|TRBV29-1
TGCAGCGCTCTCCCCCCTCCGTATAGCAATCAGCCCCAGCATTTT
CSALPPPYSNQPQHF
>.|11|TRBJ1-1|many|TRBV28
TGTGCCAGCAGATTTAACACTGAAGCTTTCTTT
CASRFNTEAFF
>TRBD1|15|TRBJ1-4|few|TRBV6-1
TGTGCCAGCAAACGACAGGGGGCGCGAGGTGAAAAACTGTTTTTT
CASKRQGARGEKLFF
>.|15|TRBJ1-1|many|TRBV2
TGTGCCAGCAGGGGGGGGTCGGGCGTGAACACTGAAGCTTTCTTT
CASRGGSGVNTEAFF
>.|14|TRBJ2-7|many|TRBV6-1
TGTGCCAGCAGTGAAGAGGTCTCCGACTACGAGCAGTACTTC
CASSEEVSDYEQYF
>.|16|TRBJ2-7|.|TRBV29-1
TGCAGCGTTGAACCCCCAGAGGGGGTCCATCCCTACGAGCAGTACTTC
CSVEPPEGVHPYEQYF
>TRBD1|17|TRBJ2-7|.|TRBV20-1
TGCAGTGCTAGGGACACCGGACAGGGAGTTTTCTCCTACGAGCAGTACTTC
CSARDTGQGVFSYEQYF
>.|12|TRBJ2-1|.|TRBV28
TGTGCCAGCAGATCCGGACGGAATGAGCAGTTCTTC
CASRSGRNEQFF
>TRBD1|16|TRBJ1-5|.|TRBV28
TGTGCCAGCAGTTCGACAGGGGCGGATAGCAATCAGCCCCAGCATTTT
CASSSTGADSNQPQHF
>TRBD1|15|TRBJ2-4|.|TRBV19
TGTGCCAGTAGTTCGGGAACAGGGGGCACCGACATTCAGTACTTC
CASSSGTGGTDIQYF
>.|14|TRBJ2-3|few|TRBV28
TGTGCCAGCAGTTTATGGACGGGCACAGATACGCAGTATTTT
CASSLWTGTDTQYF
>.|13|TRBJ1-6|many|TRBV20-1
TGCAGTGCTTGGGGCGTTGGTAATTCACCCCTCCACTTT
CSAWGVGNSPLHF
>TRBD1|14|TRBJ1-1|many|TRBV20-1
TGCAGTGCCCCACGTCGGACAGGGGGGCCTGAAGCTTTCTTT
CSAPRRTGGPEAFF
>TRBD1|15|TRBJ1-2|few|TRBV20-1
TGCAGTGCCCCAGGCGAGACAGGGGGGAACTATGGCTACACCTTC
CSAPGETGGNYGYTF
>.|14|TRBJ2-7|.|TRBV7-9
TGTGCCAGCAGCTTAGGTGGGAGCGGCGTCGGGCAGTACTTC
CASSLGGSGVGQYF
>.|15|TRBJ2-1|once|TRBV6-2/TRBV6-3
TGTGCCAGCAAGAATGGGATCGGAGCCTACAATGAGCAGTTCTTC
CASKNGIGAYNEQFF
>TRBD2|16|TRBJ2-7|few|TRBV20-1
TGCAGTGCTAGAGAACAGGGTAGCGGGAGGTCCCACGAGCAGTACTTC
CSAREQGSGRSHEQYF
>TRBD2|15|TRBJ2-2|few|TRBV7-3
TGTGCCAGCAGCAAAAACGGGAGGTCCACCGGGGAGCTGTTTTTT
CASSKNGRSTGELFF
>.|14|TRBJ2-5|.|TRBV12-3/TRBV12-4
TGTGCCAGCAGCTCTCCCAGGGGCTTGAAGACCCAGTACTTC
CASSSPRGLKTQYF
>.|15|TRBJ2-5|few|TRBV4-1
TGCGCCAGCAGCCAAACCGGGACGGCGAAAGAGACCCAGTACTTC
CASSQTGTAKETQYF
>TRBD2|14|TRBJ2-2|.|TRBV29-1
TGCAGCGTACAAGCGGGAGGGCCCACCGGGGAGCTGTTTTTT
CSVQAGGPTGELFF